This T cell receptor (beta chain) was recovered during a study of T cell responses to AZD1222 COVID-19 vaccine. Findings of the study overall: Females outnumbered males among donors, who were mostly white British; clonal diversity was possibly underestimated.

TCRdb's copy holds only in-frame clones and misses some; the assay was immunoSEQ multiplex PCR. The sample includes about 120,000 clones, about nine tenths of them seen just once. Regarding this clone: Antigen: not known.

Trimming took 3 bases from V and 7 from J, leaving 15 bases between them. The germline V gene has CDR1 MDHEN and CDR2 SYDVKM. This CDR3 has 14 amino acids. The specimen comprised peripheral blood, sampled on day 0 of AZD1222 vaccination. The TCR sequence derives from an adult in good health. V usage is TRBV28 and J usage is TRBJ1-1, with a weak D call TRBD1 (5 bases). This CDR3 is CASSFGGPLIEAFF. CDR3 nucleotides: TGTGCCAGCAGTTTCGGGGGACCTCTTATTGAAGCTTTCTTT. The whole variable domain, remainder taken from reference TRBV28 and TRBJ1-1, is DVKVTQSSRYLVKRTGEKVFLECVQDMDHENMFWYRQDPGLGLRLIYFSYDVKMKEKGDIPEGYSVSREKKERFSLILESASTNQTSMYLCASSFGGPLIEAFFGQGTRLTVV.